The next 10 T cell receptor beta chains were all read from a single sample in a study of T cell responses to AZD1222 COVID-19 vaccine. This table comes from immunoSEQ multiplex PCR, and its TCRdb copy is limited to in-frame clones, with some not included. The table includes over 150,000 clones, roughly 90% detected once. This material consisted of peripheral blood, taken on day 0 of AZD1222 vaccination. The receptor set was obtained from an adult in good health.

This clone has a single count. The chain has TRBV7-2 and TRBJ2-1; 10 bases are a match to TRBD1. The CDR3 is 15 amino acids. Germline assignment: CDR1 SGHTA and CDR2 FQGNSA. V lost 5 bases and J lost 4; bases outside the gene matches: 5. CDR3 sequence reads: CASSQRTGGYNEQFF. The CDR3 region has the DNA TGTGCCAGCAGCCAAAGGACAGGGGGATACAATGAGCAGTTCTTC.

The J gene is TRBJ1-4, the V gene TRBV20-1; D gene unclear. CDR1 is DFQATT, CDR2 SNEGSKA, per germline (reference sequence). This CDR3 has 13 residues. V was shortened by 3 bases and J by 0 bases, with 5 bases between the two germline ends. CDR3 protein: CSASHTTNEKLFF. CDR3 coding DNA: TGCAGTGCTAGTCATACAACTAATGAAAAACTGTTTTTT.

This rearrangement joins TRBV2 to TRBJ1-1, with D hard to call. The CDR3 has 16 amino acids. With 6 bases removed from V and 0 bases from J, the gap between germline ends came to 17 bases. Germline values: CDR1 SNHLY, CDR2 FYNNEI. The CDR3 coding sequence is TGTGCCAGCAGACAAAGAACGATTATATTGAACACTGAAGCTTTCTTT. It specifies CASRQRTIILNTEAFF.

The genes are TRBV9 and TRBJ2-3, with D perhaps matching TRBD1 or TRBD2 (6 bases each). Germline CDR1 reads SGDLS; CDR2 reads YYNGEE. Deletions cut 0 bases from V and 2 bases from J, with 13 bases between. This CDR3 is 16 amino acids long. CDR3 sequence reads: CASSVERGVNTDTQYF. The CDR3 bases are TGTGCCAGCAGCGTAGAGAGGGGGGTTAACACAGATACGCAGTATTTT.

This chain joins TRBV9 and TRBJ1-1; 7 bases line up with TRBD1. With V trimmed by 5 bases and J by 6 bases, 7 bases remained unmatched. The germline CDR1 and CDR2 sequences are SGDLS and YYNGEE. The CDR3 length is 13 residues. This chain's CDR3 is CASREQGSAEAFF. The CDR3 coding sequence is TGTGCCAGCAGGGAACAGGGGTCGGCTGAAGCTTTCTTT.

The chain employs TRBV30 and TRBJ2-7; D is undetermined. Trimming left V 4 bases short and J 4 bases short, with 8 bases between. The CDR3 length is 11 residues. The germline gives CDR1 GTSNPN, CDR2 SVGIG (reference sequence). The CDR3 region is CAWTLGYEQYF. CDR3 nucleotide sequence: TGTGCCTGGACCCTGGGGTACGAGCAGTACTTC.

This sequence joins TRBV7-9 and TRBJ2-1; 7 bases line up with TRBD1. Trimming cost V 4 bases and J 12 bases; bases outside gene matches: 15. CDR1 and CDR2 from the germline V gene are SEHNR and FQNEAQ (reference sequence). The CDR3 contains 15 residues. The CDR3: CASSSRGTQAGGQFF. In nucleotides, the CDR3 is TGTGCCAGCAGCTCCAGGGGGACCCAGGCGGGCGGGCAGTTCTTC.

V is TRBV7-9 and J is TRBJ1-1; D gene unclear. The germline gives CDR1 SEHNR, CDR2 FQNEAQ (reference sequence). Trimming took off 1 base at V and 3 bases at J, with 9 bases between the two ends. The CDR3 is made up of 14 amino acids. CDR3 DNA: TGTGCCAGCAGCTTAGTTAGGGAAGACACTGAAGCTTTCTTT. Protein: CASSLVREDTEAFF.

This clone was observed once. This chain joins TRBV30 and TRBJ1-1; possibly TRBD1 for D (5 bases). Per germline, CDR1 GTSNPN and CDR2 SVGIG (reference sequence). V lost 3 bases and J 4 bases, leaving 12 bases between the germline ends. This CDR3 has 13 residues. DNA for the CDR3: TGTGCCTGGAGCCCGTGGGGGAGCACTGAAGCTTTCTTT. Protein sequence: CAWSPWGSTEAFF.

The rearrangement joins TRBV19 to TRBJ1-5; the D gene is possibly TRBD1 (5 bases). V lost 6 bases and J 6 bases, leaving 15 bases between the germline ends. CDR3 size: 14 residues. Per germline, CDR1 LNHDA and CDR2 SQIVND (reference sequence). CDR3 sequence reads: CASRGARDGQPQHF. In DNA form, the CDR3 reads TGTGCCAGTAGGGGAGCCAGGGACGGTCAGCCCCAGCATTTT.